This T cell receptor (beta chain) was obtained from a study of T cell repertoires in MIS-A myocarditis (dated by TCRdb to between 2021 and 2024). The QIAamp DNA FFPE kit was used to extract genomic DNA from formalin-fixed paraffin-embedded autopsy tissue. The immunoSEQ bias-controlled multiplex PCR was used to amplify TCRbeta CDR3 regions, which were then sequenced at high throughput. On the study's bioinformatics: The immunoSEQ vendor pipeline collapsed and filtered CDR3 sequences to measure the abundance and frequency of each unique TCRbeta CDR3. Dominant CDR3 amino acid sequences were clustered with SARS-CoV-2-specific ImmuneCODE TCRbeta sequences by CD-HIT using a 90% global sequence identity threshold. Clones were classed as hyperexpanded at frequencies of 0.1 to 1 and as large at frequencies of 0.01 to 0.1. CDR3 amino acid sequences and V and J gene assignments of dominant clones were confirmed with MiXCR. The R stringdist package was used to compute Levenshtein distances between the patient clonotypes and the ImmuneCODE hits. TCRdb took over this immuneACCESS table, retaining in-frame rearrangements with V and J assigned. Such tables are incomplete; in checked studies, under half of the missing clones stem from an unresolved V gene, and the remainder is unexplained. D and trimming come from the DNA, and the V and J calls and clone size come from that table. Within this sample are about 700 clones, with roughly 89% of them counted one time only. Jointly, the top ten make up about 16% of the sample.

CDR1 and CDR2, per the germline V gene (reference sequence), are LNHDA and SQIVND. V loses 3 bases of germline sequence and J loses 4 bases, and the interval between the two ends is 10 bases. Including the terminal cysteine and phenylalanine, the CDR3 comprises 13 residues. Only CDR3 DNA is held: 39 bases, read in frame from base 1. To note about this clone: This clone's antigen is unknown. Per-base quality was not reported, and no clone a single base away is much larger than it.

This clonotype was obtained from a man aged 18-30 years with fulminant myocarditis from multisystem inflammatory syndrome in adults (MIS-A) after COVID-19. What was sequenced was pericardium tissue obtained at autopsy. Taken with the paper, the label for cell subset or site translates to: cardiac tissue sample (left or right ventricle, interventricular septum, or pericardium). The chain couples TRBV19 to TRBJ2-7; the D gene is perhaps TRBD2, from 6 matching bases. The CDR3 protein: CASSMASEYEQYF. The nucleotides are TGTGCCAGTAGTATGGCTAGCGAGTACGAGCAGTACTTC.